The 4 T cell receptor beta chains reported below all come from one sample, sequenced in a study of blood T cell repertoires in COVID-19. Method: immunoSEQ multiplex PCR; TCRdb's copy keeps in-frame clones and lacks some. Here the sample spans some 29,000 clones, 89% being singletons. Sequenced: peripheral blood. The receptors stem from a human donor in a cohort sampled during active COVID-19.

V usage is TRBV29-1 and J usage is TRBJ2-4, with D perhaps matching TRBD1 (5 bases). V dropped 5 bases and J dropped 1 base, with 12 bases sitting between them. The CDR3 has 14 amino acids. Germline CDR1 is SQVTM and CDR2 is ANQGSEA. The CDR3 bases are TGCAGCGTTAGGGTCAGGGCGGCCAAAAACATTCAGTACTTC. Residues: CSVRVRAAKNIQYF. The complete variable domain, with remaining parts taken from reference TRBV29-1 and TRBJ2-4, reads SAVISQKPSRDICQRGTSLTIQCQVDSQVTMMFWYRQQPGQSLTLIATANQGSEATYESGFVIDKFPISRPNLTFSTLTVSNMSPEDSSIYLCSVRVRAAKNIQYFGAGTRLSVL.

V is TRBV5-1 and J is TRBJ2-3; TRBD2 agrees at 10 bases. Unmatched junction bases numbered 5, after V lost 4 bases and J lost 0 bases. Germline CDR1 is SGHRS and CDR2 is YFSETQ. The CDR3 spans 16 residues. The CDR3 DNA is TGCGCCAGCAGCCTCTCGACTAGCGGGAGCACAGATACGCAGTATTTT. The encoded protein is CASSLSTSGSTDTQYF.

V and J are TRBV6-5 and TRBJ1-1, with D possibly TRBD1 on 5 matching bases. CDR3 length equals 15 residues. CDR1 and CDR2 from the germline V gene are MNHEY and SVGAGI. Deletions cut 4 bases from V and 0 bases from J, with 12 bases between. The CDR3: CASSSALGLNTEAFF. The CDR3 nucleotides read TGTGCCAGCAGTTCGGCCTTGGGGCTGAACACTGAAGCTTTCTTT.

This chain joins TRBV6-1 and TRBJ2-1; weak D call: TRBD2 (5 bases). The germline V gene has CDR1 MNHNS and CDR2 SASEGT. This CDR3 spans 16 amino acids. V gave up 4 bases and J gave up 3 bases, with 16 bases separating them. This CDR3 reads CASSGLARLNYNEQFF. The CDR3 DNA follows: TGTGCCAGCAGTGGTCTAGCCCGTTTGAACTACAATGAGCAGTTCTTC.